This T cell receptor (beta chain) emerged from a study of shared clonotypes between healthy human individuals. Sequencing used immunoSEQ multiplex PCR; TCRdb keeps in-frame clones, though not all of them. The sample consists of more than 550,000 clones, 90% of them appearing once. As to this clone: Its antigen is currently unknown. Germline and junction disagree at one end, which may indicate a read error.

Regarding the study as a whole: Sequencing depth was a factor that was expected to affect clonotype sharing among donors. In contrast to clonotypes shared by all four donors, non-shared clonotypes had lower generation probabilities. Among the subsets, naive ones generally showed larger estimated richness than memory ones.

Germline lookup yields CDR1 WNHNN and CDR2 SYGVQD (reference sequence). The CDR3 runs to 9 residues. The clonotype comes from a man between 18 and 35 years old in good health. Some clones in this sample may be carry-over from other donors' samples. The chain combines TRBV10-1 with TRBJ2-1; D remains ambiguous. The sample consisted of memory CD8+ T cells from PBMCs. Subset in this sample: CD45RO+ cells pooled with CCR7-negative TemRA cells. CDR3 in amino acids: CASSESRVF. CDR3 sequence (DNA): TGCGCCAGCAGTGAGTCGAGAGTCTTC.